Below, one T cell receptor (beta chain) is given with its context. The data are from a study of T cells in Graves' hyperthyroidism and ophthalmopathy. Study background: Sampling of peripheral blood happened at initial diagnosis, prior to any treatment.

Patients showing uncontrolled infection, other autoimmune disease, pregnancy or lactation were ineligible. Every diagnosis used clinical symptoms, serum thyroxine and TRAb, thyroid ultrasound and orbital computed tomography. Amplified regions were TCR beta CDR3 sequences from RNA transcripts. The HTBI primer set served for first-round RT-PCR of the TCR CDR3. From the multiplex PCR reads, TCRdb called clonotypes with MiXCR, one entry per CDR3 protein. The sample lists hundreds of thousands of distinct CDR3 sequences, around 24% occurring once. The clonotype comes from a woman in her 30s with Graves' ophthalmopathy. The sequenced material came from blood.

The CDR3 sequence: CASSSAGAVETQYF. In nucleotides, the CDR3 is TGTGCCAGCAGTTCGGCGGGGGCTGTTGAGACCCAGTACTTC. The genes are TRBV28 and TRBJ2-5; D is perhaps TRBD2 (7 bases). Germline CDR1 is MDHEN and CDR2 is SYDVKM. The V end was cut by 4 bases, the J end by 5 bases, with 14 bases between. The CDR3 extends over 14 amino acids. The entire variable domain, with the rest obtained from reference TRBV28 and TRBJ2-5, is as follows: DVKVTQSSRYLVKRTGEKVFLECVQDMDHENMFWYRQDPGLGLRLIYFSYDVKMKEKGDIPEGYSVSREKKERFSLILESASTNQTSMYLCASSSAGAVETQYFGPGTRLLVL.